This T cell receptor beta chain was found in a study of CD8+ T cells in alopecia areata. RNA, once extracted, was reverse transcribed into cDNA for use as the sequencing template. Using immunoSEQ multiplex PCR, the repertoire was profiled, and TCRdb retains in-frame clones only, with some absent. The data contain around 100,000 clones, under 60% of them singletons. Treatment described: oral pan-JAK inhibitor, 5-10 mg twice daily. It was from alopecia areata patients that lesional scalp punch biopsies and peripheral blood were collected. V was pared by 3 bases and J by 7 bases, with 7 bases of the junction left unmatched. The germline CDR1 and CDR2 sequences are SNHLY and FYNNEI. The CDR3 totals 15 residues.

The sequence derives from a human donor with alopecia areata. The specimen comprised CD8+ T cells sorted from blood, sampled at week 24, from a patient treated with tofacitinib. The chain recombines TRBV2 with TRBJ2-2; 8 bases line up with TRBD2. The CDR3 region is CASSDPGGVIGELFF. CDR3 DNA sequence: TGTGCCAGCAGTGACCCCGGGGGGGTCATCGGGGAGCTGTTTTTT.